The entry below gives a single TCR beta chain sequence along with its context. Its antigen is as yet unknown. Every isolated RNA sample was fully reverse transcribed, so sequencing captured expressed TCRB transcripts. Only in-frame clones appear in the TCRdb table, and some are missing; sequencing was by immunoSEQ multiplex PCR. Of a few hundred thousand clones in the sample, approximately 16% were seen once. The data belong to a study of beta chain features in type 1 diabetes. About the study: The patient and healthy donor groups were comparable for age, gender and cell yields.

One heparinised blood draw, averaging roughly 0.11 L, came from each donor. V gave up 4 bases and J gave up 2 bases, with 11 bases separating them. CDR1 and CDR2 (germline): SGDLS, YYNGEE. The CDR3 sequence is 14 residues long. Regarding the study as a whole: The influence of HLA type on TCRB rearrangement stayed undetermined. cDNA sequencing could over-represent cells with high TCR expression. Shorter TCRB CDR3s, moderately but significantly so, marked every one of the four CD4+ subsets in Type 1 diabetes patients.

This chain joins TRBV9 and TRBJ2-3; weak D call: TRBD2 (6 bases). This TCR was sampled from a man between 25 and 39 years old with type 1 diabetes. The sample consisted of naive CD4+ T cells from blood. This CDR3 reads CASSFSGHTDTQYF. The CDR3 region has the DNA TGTGCCAGCAGCTTTAGCGGACACACAGATACGCAGTATTTT. The whole variable domain, remainder taken from reference TRBV9 and TRBJ2-3, is DSGVTQTPKHLITATGQRVTLRCSPRSGDLSVYWYQQSLDQGLQFLIQYYNGEERAKGNILERFSAQQFPDLHSELNLSSLELGDSALYFCASSFSGHTDTQYFGPGTRLTVL.